The 3 T cell receptor beta chains listed next were all sequenced from one sample in a study of cytotoxic CD8 clonotypes in ibrutinib-treated CLL. Libraries were prepared by immunoSEQ multiplex PCR; TCRdb keeps only in-frame clonotypes and omits some of them. The table includes approximately 120,000 clones, around 80% detected once. The starting material was PBMCs, obtained after 24 months of ibrutinib treatment. Receptors were obtained from a human donor with chronic lymphocytic leukemia.

This clone was seen just once. This chain uses TRBV9 with TRBJ1-6; tentative D call: TRBD1 (5 bases). CDR1 is SGDLS, CDR2 YYNGEE, per germline. The ends were cut back, 0 bases at V and 5 bases at J, with 12 bases in the middle. There are 16 residues in the CDR3. The CDR3 is CASSVGVRANNSPLHF. As DNA, the CDR3 is TGTGCCAGCAGCGTAGGAGTCAGGGCTAATAATTCACCCCTCCACTTT. Filled out from reference TRBV9 and TRBJ1-6, the complete variable domain reads DSGVTQTPKHLITATGQRVTLRCSPRSGDLSVYWYQQSLDQGLQFLIQYYNGEERAKGNILERFSAQQFPDLHSELNLSSLELGDSALYFCASSVGVRANNSPLHFGNGTRLTVT.

This chain uses TRBV6-5 with TRBJ1-3; 7 positions agree with TRBD1. V lost 0 bases and J lost 7; bases outside the gene matches: 6. The CDR3 is made up of 15 amino acids. The germline gives CDR1 MNHEY, CDR2 SVGAGI. The CDR3 DNA follows: TGTGCCAGCAGTTACTCGGACACAGGGGTGAACACCATATATTTT. Protein: CASSYSDTGVNTIYF.

The rearrangement links TRBV6-6 to TRBJ1-1; no definite D call. Looked up from germline, CDR1 is MNHNY and CDR2 is SVGAGI (reference sequence). The CDR3 runs 15 residues. Trimming cost V 0 bases and J 0 bases, with 8 bases left between them. The CDR3 here is CASSYSGVMNTEAFF. CDR3 DNA: TGTGCCAGCAGTTACTCTGGTGTCATGAACACTGAAGCTTTCTTT.